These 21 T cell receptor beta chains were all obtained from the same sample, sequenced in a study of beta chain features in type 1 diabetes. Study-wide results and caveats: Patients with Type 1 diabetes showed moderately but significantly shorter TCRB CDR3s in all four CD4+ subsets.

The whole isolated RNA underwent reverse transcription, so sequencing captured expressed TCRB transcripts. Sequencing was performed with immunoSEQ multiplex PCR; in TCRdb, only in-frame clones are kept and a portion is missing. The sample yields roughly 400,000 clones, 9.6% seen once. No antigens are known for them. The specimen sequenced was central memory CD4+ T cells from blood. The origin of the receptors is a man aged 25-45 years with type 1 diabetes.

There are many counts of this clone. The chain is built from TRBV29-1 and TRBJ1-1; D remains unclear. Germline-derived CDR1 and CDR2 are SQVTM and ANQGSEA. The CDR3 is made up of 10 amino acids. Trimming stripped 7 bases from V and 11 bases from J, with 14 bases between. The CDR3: CSAEESVAFF. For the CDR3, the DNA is TGCAGCGCAGAGGAGAGTGTGGCTTTCTTT.

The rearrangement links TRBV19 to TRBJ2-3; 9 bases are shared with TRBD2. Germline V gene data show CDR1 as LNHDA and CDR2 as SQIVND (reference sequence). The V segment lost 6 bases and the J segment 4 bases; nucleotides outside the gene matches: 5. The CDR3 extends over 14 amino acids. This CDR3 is CASRLTSGPDTQYF. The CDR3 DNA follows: TGTGCCAGTAGATTGACTAGCGGCCCAGATACGCAGTATTTT. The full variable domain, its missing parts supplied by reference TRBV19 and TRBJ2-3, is DGGITQSPKYLFRKEGQNVTLSCEQNLNHDAMYWYRQDPGQGLRLIYYSQIVNDFQKGDIAEGYSVSREKKESFPLTVTSAQKNPTAFYLCASRLTSGPDTQYFGPGTRLTVL.

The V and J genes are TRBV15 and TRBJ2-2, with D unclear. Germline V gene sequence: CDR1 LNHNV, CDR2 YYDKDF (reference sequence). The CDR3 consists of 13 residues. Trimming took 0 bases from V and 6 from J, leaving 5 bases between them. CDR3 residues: CATSREVAGELFF. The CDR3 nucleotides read TGTGCCACCAGCAGAGAAGTCGCCGGGGAGCTGTTTTTT.

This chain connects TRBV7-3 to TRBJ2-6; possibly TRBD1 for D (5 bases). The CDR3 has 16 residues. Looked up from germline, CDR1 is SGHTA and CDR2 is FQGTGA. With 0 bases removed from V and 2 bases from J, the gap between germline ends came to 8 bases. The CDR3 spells CASSLTAGPGANVLTF. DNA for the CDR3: TGTGCCAGCAGCTTAACGGCAGGGCCTGGGGCCAACGTCCTGACTTTC.

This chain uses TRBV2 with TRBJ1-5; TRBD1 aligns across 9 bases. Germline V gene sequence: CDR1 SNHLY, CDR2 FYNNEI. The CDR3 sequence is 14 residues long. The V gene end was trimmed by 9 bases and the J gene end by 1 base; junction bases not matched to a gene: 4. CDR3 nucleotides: TGTGCCAGTTCACAGGGGGCAAGCAATCAGCCCCAGCATTTT. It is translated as CASSQGASNQPQHF.

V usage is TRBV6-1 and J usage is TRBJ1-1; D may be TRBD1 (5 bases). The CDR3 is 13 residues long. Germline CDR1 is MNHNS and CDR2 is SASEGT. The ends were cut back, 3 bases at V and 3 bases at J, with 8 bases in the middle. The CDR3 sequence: CASSEDTDTEAFF. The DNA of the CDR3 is TGTGCCAGCAGTGAGGACACCGACACTGAAGCTTTCTTT.

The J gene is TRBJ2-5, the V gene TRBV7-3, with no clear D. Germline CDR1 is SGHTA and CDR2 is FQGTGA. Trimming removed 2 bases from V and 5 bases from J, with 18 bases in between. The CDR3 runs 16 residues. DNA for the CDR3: TGTGCCAGCAGCTTAGCGCGGCTATCTGGGAAGGAGACCCAGTACTTC. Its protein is CASSLARLSGKETQYF.

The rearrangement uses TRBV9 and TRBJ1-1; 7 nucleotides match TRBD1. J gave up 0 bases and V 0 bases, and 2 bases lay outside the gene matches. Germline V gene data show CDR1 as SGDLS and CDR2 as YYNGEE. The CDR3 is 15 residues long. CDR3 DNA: TGTGCCAGCAGCGTAGGGGGACAGATGAACACTGAAGCTTTCTTT. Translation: CASSVGGQMNTEAFF.

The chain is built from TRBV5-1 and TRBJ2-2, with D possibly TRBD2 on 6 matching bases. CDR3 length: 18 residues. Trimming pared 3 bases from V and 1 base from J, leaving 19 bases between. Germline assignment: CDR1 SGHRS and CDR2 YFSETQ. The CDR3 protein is CASSSTGTPEGNTGELFF. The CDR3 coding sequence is TGCGCCAGCAGCTCAACCGGGACTCCCGAGGGGAACACCGGGGAGCTGTTTTTT.

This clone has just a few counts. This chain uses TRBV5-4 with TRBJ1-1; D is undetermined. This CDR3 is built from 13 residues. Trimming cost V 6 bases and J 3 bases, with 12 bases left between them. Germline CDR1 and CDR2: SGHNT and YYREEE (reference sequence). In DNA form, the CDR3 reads TGTGCCAGCACCCAAAGGCAGGACACTGAAGCTTTCTTT. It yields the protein CASTQRQDTEAFF. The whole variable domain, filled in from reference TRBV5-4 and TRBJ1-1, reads ETGVTQSPTHLIKTRGQQVTLRCSSQSGHNTVSWYQQALGQGPQFIFQYYREEENGRGNFPPRFSGLQFPNYSSELNVNALELDDSALYLCASTQRQDTEAFFGQGTRLTVV.

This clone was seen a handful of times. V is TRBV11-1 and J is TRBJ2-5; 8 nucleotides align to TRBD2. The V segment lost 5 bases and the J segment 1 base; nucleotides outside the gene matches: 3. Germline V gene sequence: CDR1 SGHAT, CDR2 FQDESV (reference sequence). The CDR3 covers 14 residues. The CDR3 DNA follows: TGTGCCAGCAGCCCCACTAGCGGCCAAGAGACCCAGTACTTC. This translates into CASSPTSGQETQYF.

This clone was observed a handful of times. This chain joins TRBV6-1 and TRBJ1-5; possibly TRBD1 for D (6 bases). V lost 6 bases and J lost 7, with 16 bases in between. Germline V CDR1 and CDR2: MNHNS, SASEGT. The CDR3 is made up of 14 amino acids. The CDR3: CASSQRGGRQPQHF. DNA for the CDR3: TGTGCCAGCAGCCAAAGGGGGGGGAGGCAGCCCCAGCATTTT.

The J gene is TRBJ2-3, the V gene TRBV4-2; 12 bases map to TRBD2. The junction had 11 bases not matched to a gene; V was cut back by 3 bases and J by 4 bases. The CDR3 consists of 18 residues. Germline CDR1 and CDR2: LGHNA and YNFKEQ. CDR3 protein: CASSQRGPSGREADTQYF. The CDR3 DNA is TGTGCCAGCAGCCAGAGGGGGCCTAGCGGGAGGGAGGCAGATACGCAGTATTTT.

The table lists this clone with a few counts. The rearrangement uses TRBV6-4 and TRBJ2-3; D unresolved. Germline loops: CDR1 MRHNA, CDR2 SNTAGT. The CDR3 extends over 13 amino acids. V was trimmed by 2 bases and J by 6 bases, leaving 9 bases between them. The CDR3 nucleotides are TGTGCCAGCAGTGACCAGGATCGGGATACGCAGTATTTT. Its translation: CASSDQDRDTQYF.

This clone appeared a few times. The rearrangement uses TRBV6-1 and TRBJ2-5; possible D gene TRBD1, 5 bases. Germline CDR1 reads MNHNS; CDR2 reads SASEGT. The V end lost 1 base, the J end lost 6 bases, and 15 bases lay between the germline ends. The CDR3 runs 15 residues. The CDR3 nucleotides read TGTGCCAGCAGTGAAGGTGGTCCAGGGCTGAAGACCCAGTACTTC. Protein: CASSEGGPGLKTQYF.

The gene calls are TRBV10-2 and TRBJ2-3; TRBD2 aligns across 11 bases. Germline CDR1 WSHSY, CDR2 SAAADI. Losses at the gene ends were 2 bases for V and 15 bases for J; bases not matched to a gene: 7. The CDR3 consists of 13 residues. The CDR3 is CASSETSGSLLYF. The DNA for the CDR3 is TGCGCCAGCAGTGAGACTAGCGGGAGCTTGTTATATTTT.

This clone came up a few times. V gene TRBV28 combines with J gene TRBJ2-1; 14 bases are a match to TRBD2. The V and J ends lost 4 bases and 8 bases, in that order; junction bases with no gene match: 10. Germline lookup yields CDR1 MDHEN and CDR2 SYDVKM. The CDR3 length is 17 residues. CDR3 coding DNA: TGTGCCAGCAGTTCACCGACTAGCGGGAGGGCCCTCGATGAGCAGTTCTTC. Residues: CASSSPTSGRALDEQFF.

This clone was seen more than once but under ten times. The CDR3 sequence is CASTRRDFGTGELFF. The CDR3 region has the DNA TGTGCCAGCACCCGCCGGGACTTCGGCACCGGGGAGCTGTTTTTT. This chain uses TRBV6-5 with TRBJ2-2, with a weak D call TRBD2 (6 bases). Looked up from germline, CDR1 is MNHEY and CDR2 is SVGAGI. V lost 7 bases, J lost 4 bases, and 16 bases lay in between. This CDR3 is built from 15 residues.

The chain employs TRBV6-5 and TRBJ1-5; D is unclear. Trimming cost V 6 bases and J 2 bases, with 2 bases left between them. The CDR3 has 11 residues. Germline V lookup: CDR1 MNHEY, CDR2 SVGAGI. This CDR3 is CASRGNQPQHF. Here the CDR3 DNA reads TGTGCCAGCAGGGGCAATCAGCCCCAGCATTTT.

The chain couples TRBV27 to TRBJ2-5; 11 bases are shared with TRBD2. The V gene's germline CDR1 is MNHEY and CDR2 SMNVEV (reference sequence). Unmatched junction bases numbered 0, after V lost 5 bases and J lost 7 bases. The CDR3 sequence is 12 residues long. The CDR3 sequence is CASSGLAGTQYF. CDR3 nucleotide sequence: TGTGCCAGCAGTGGACTAGCGGGGACCCAGTACTTC.

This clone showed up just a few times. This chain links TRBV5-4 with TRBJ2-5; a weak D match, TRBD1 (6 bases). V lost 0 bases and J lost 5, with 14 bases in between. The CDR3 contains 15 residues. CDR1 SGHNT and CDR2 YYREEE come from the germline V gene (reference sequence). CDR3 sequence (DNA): TGTGCCAGCAGCTTGGTGGACAGTGTGGGGGAGACCCAGTACTTC. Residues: CASSLVDSVGETQYF.